A single sample is the source of the 17 T cell receptor beta chains below, sequenced in a study of blood T cells in healthy people across ages. For the second PCR, which ran for 7 to 11 cycles, a sample-barcoded 5' primer and a J-beta primer mix were used. Each CDR3 protein gets one entry after TCRdb re-called the 5' RACE reads with MiXCR. The repertoire holds approximately 1.5 million distinct CDR3 sequences, with 30% to 40% as singletons. The source material was blood. Receptor source: a woman in her twenties or thirties in good health.

This clonotype occurred once. This chain uses TRBV20-1 with TRBJ1-4; D gene unclear. V gave up 0 bases and J gave up 5 bases, with 16 bases separating them. Per the germline V gene, CDR1 is DFQATT and CDR2 is SNEGSKA (reference sequence). This CDR3 contains 16 residues. CDR3 sequence: CSARDSGGSGNEKLFF. The CDR3 coding sequence is TGCAGTGCTAGAGATTCAGGAGGAAGCGGCAATGAAAAACTGTTTTTT.

In its sample, this clonotype was seen a few times. The chain couples TRBV27 to TRBJ1-2; no firm D call. V lost 6 bases and J 4 bases, leaving 12 bases between the germline ends. The germline V gene encodes CDR1 MNHEY and CDR2 SMNVEV (reference sequence). The CDR3 covers 13 residues. CDR3 sequence: CASSPAGFYGYTF. CDR3 bases: TGTGCCAGCAGCCCTGCGGGATTCTATGGCTACACCTTC.

In this sample, this clonotype turned up a few times. The chain couples TRBV12-5 to TRBJ2-5; D remains unclear. Germline CDR1 and CDR2: LGHNT and FRNRAP. The CDR3 has 14 residues. Between the trimmed V and J ends, which lost 0 bases and 5 bases, there was a span of 10 bases. CDR3 DNA sequence: TGTGCTAGTGGTTTGGTACCGGAATTGGAGACCCAGTACTTC. The encoded protein is CASGLVPELETQYF.

Many counts were recorded for this clonotype. The rearrangement joins TRBV28 to TRBJ2-7; D gene ambiguous. The V end lost 5 bases, the J end lost 3 bases, and 8 bases lay between the germline ends. The CDR3 is 12 residues long. Germline CDR1 MDHEN, CDR2 SYDVKM. The CDR3 region has the DNA TGTGCCAGCAGTCGACTCGGCTACGAGCAGTACTTC. It translates to CASSRLGYEQYF. Variable domain in full (rest from reference TRBV28 and TRBJ2-7): DVKVTQSSRYLVKRTGEKVFLECVQDMDHENMFWYRQDPGLGLRLIYFSYDVKMKEKGDIPEGYSVSREKKERFSLILESASTNQTSMYLCASSRLGYEQYFGPGTRLTVT.

This clonotype was seen at least ten times. V usage is TRBV27 and J usage is TRBJ1-2, with 9 bases lining up with TRBD1. Per the germline V gene, CDR1 is MNHEY and CDR2 is SMNVEV (reference sequence). V shed 3 bases and J 5 bases; nucleotides not matched to a gene: 4. The CDR3 is 14 residues long. The CDR3 reads CASSFTGGSYGYTF. DNA for the CDR3: TGTGCCAGCAGTTTTACAGGGGGCTCGTATGGCTACACCTTC.

V gene TRBV4-1 combines with J gene TRBJ2-5; 13 bases fit TRBD2. Germline V gene lookup returns CDR1 MGHRA and CDR2 YSYEKL. This CDR3 comprises 15 residues. With 4 bases clipped from V and 11 bases from J, the junction kept 10 bases outside the gene matches. The CDR3 sequence is CASSLTSGRLYVQYF. The CDR3 nucleotides read TGCGCCAGCAGCCTGACTAGCGGGAGGCTCTACGTGCAGTACTTC.

A few counts support this clonotype. The rearrangement uses TRBV9 and TRBJ1-3, with D perhaps TRBD1 (6 bases). The CDR3 loop spans 15 amino acids. Germline CDR1 and CDR2: SGDLS and YYNGEE. The V end lost 2 bases, the J end lost 2 bases, and 11 bases lay between the germline ends. The CDR3 nucleotides read TGTGCCAGCAGCGTGTCGGGGGCAACTGGAAACACCATATATTTT. Translation gives CASSVSGATGNTIYF.

In this sample, this clonotype turned up a few times. V and J are TRBV7-2 and TRBJ1-6; 9 bases map to TRBD1. V was pared by 5 bases and J by 10 bases, with 24 bases of the junction left unmatched. There are 20 residues in the CDR3. CDR1 and CDR2 from the germline V gene are SGHTA and FQGNSA. In DNA, the CDR3 is TGTGCCAGCAGCCTTCAAGTTATGAGTGGACAGGGGAGGCCGAGGTCACCCCTCCACTTT. The encoded protein is CASSLQVMSGQGRPRSPLHF.

The V gene is TRBV9, the J gene TRBJ2-1; D may be TRBD2 (5 bases). Germline-derived CDR1 and CDR2 are SGDLS and YYNGEE. CDR3 size: 16 residues. With 0 bases removed from V and 6 bases from J, the gap between germline ends came to 16 bases. The CDR3 loop is CASSVVDGNVGNEQFF. CDR3 nucleotide sequence: TGTGCCAGCAGCGTAGTGGACGGGAACGTTGGCAATGAGCAGTTCTTC.

The chain has TRBV10-1 and TRBJ2-7; D not resolved. The V and J ends lost 4 bases and 5 bases respectively, with 15 bases between them. The CDR3 runs 14 residues. Per germline, CDR1 WNHNN and CDR2 SYGVQD (reference sequence). CDR3 sequence (DNA): TGCGCCAGCAGTGGGGCTCGGGCGGATAACGAGCAGTACTTC. It specifies CASSGARADNEQYF.

This chain joins TRBV27 and TRBJ1-5; D remains ambiguous. The V gene's germline CDR1 is MNHEY and CDR2 SMNVEV (reference sequence). V gave up 6 bases and J gave up 5 bases, with 11 bases separating them. The CDR3 is 13 residues long. The CDR3 sequence: CASSSVTYQPQHF. The CDR3 DNA is TGTGCCAGCAGCTCGGTGACATATCAGCCCCAGCATTTT.

The table lists this clonotype with a few counts. Here the CDR3 reads CASSLQGANTDTQYF. In DNA, the CDR3 is TGTGCCAGCAGCTTACAGGGAGCTAACACAGATACGCAGTATTTT. The rearrangement uses TRBV11-2 and TRBJ2-3; possibly TRBD1 or TRBD2 for D (5 bases each). Trimming took 2 bases from V and 2 from J, leaving 11 bases between them. Germline V gene sequence: CDR1 SGHAT, CDR2 FQNNGV. There are 15 residues in the CDR3.

V and J are TRBV10-3 and TRBJ2-1; TRBD1 matches at 7 bases. The V gene end was trimmed by 6 bases and the J gene end by 4 bases; junction bases not matched to a gene: 12. The CDR3 loop spans 16 amino acids. Germline V gene sequence: CDR1 ENHRY, CDR2 SYGVKD. This CDR3 is CAISTRTGPGYNEQFF. CDR3 nucleotides: TGTGCCATCAGCACAAGGACAGGACCGGGGTACAATGAGCAGTTCTTC.

The chain has TRBV6-1 and TRBJ1-1, with TRBD1 identical over 7 bases. J was trimmed by 4 bases and V by 8 bases; bases with no gene match: 7. Germline V gene lookup returns CDR1 MNHNS and CDR2 SASEGT. The CDR3 totals 13 residues. This chain's CDR3 is CASPDRTGTEAFF. The DNA of the CDR3 is TGTGCCAGCCCGGACAGGACCGGCACTGAAGCTTTCTTT.

The V and J genes are TRBV28 and TRBJ2-4; 9 positions agree with TRBD2. CDR3 size: 17 residues. CDR1 and CDR2 from the germline V gene are MDHEN and SYDVKM. With 7 bases clipped from V and 1 base from J, the junction kept 11 bases outside the gene matches. CDR3: CASTFSGSRAAKNIQYF. The CDR3 DNA follows: TGTGCCAGCACCTTTAGCGGGAGTCGGGCGGCCAAAAACATTCAGTACTTC.

This clonotype has at least ten counts. The V gene is TRBV2, the J gene TRBJ2-7, with a weak D call TRBD2 (6 bases). The CDR3 sequence is 14 residues long. The V gene's germline CDR1 is SNHLY and CDR2 FYNNEI. Trimming left V 0 bases short and J 7 bases short, with 13 bases between. The CDR3 region is CASSEAGGEFEQYF. CDR3 sequence (DNA): TGTGCCAGCAGTGAAGCGGGAGGAGAGTTTGAGCAGTACTTC.

DNA of the CDR3: TGTGCCTGGAGGACAGGTGGGGGCTACACCTTC. Its protein product is CAWRTGGGYTF. This rearrangement joins TRBV30 to TRBJ1-2; possible D gene TRBD1, 6 bases. Per the germline V gene, CDR1 is GTSNPN and CDR2 is SVGIG (reference sequence). V gave up 3 bases and J gave up 8 bases, with 10 bases separating them. The CDR3 totals 11 residues.